The 22 T cell receptor beta chains below come from one sample, sequenced in a study of neurological immune-mediated disorders. One entry per CDR3 protein results from TCRdb running MiXCR on the 5' RACE reads. The sample contains about 57,000 distinct CDR3 sequences, 9.5% to 15% of which appear only once. The source material was PBMCs. All receptors come from a woman between 55 and 75 years old with HTLV-1-associated myelopathy (HAM/TSP).

The chain employs TRBV6-2 or TRBV6-3 and TRBJ2-5; no clear D gene. Trimming cost V 7 bases and J 5 bases, with 14 bases left between them. Germline V lookup: CDR1 MNHEY, CDR2 SVGEGT. The CDR3 is 13 amino acids. The CDR3 loop reads CASTSVRSETQYF. Written as DNA, the CDR3 is TGTGCCAGCACGTCGGTCAGATCTGAGACCCAGTACTTC.

This clonotype was seen repeatedly, ten times or more. V usage is TRBV6-5 and J usage is TRBJ2-7, with no clear D. The CDR3 has 13 residues. Germline CDR1 is MNHEY and CDR2 is SVGAGI. The ends were cut back, 0 bases at V and 4 bases at J, with 7 bases in the middle. In DNA form, the CDR3 reads TGTGCCAGCAGTTACTCTTCGGAGTACGAGCAGTACTTC. The encoded protein is CASSYSSEYEQYF.

This clonotype was observed many times. The CDR3: CSARSGGGTQYF. The CDR3 DNA reads as TGCAGTGCTAGATCCGGGGGCGGTACGCAGTATTTT. This rearrangement joins TRBV20-1 to TRBJ2-3; D possibly matches TRBD1 or TRBD2 (6 bases each). From germline, CDR1 is DFQATT and CDR2 SNEGSKA (reference sequence). CDR3 length equals 12 residues. Trimming pared 2 bases from V and 8 bases from J, leaving 11 bases between.

This chain joins TRBV3-1 and TRBJ2-7; weak D call: TRBD2 (6 bases). This CDR3 is built from 13 residues. V lost 1 base, J lost 7 bases, and 11 bases lay in between. Germline V gene lookup returns CDR1 LGHDT and CDR2 YNNKEL (reference sequence). The CDR3 spells CASSQVGAGEQYF. The DNA for the CDR3 is TGTGCCAGCAGCCAAGTAGGTGCGGGGGAGCAGTACTTC.

V usage is TRBV4-1 and J usage is TRBJ1-6; 7 bases match TRBD1. The CDR3 runs 16 residues. Germline CDR1 MGHRA, CDR2 YSYEKL. V shed 4 bases, J shed 3 bases, and the junction held 6 bases outside the gene matches. The CDR3 nucleotides read TGCGCCAGCAGCCCCCACAGGGGTGACTATAATTCACCCCTCCACTTT. Its translation is CASSPHRGDYNSPLHF.

This clonotype was detected many times. The germline gene is not matched at one end of the junction; a read error may be the cause. The rearrangement uses TRBV10-3 and TRBJ2-7; D call uncertain. CDR1 and CDR2 (germline): ENHRY, SYGVKD. The CDR3 is made up of 15 amino acids. The CDR3 DNA reads as TGTGCCATCAGCGAGTCCCGAGTTACTCTCTACGAGCAGTACTTC. It specifies CAISESRVTLYEQYF.

There are many counts of this clonotype. This rearrangement joins TRBV5-1 to TRBJ2-1; D might be TRBD1 (5 bases). V dropped 1 base and J dropped 3 bases, with 11 bases sitting between them. There are 15 residues in the CDR3. The germline V gene has CDR1 SGHRS and CDR2 YFSETQ. CDR3 DNA: TGCGCCAGCAGCTTGAGGCAGGGAAACTACAATGAGCAGTTCTTC. This encodes CASSLRQGNYNEQFF.

This clonotype occurred many times. The CDR3: CASSKQGFSYEQYF. The CDR3, as DNA: TGTGCCAGCAGCAAACAGGGGTTCTCCTACGAGCAGTACTTC. The V and J genes are TRBV7-2 and TRBJ2-7; TRBD1 matches 7 bases. This CDR3 has 14 residues. The V gene end was trimmed by 5 bases and the J gene end by 0 bases; junction bases not matched to a gene: 4. Germline V gene data show CDR1 as SGHTA and CDR2 as FQGNSA.

This clonotype was detected many times. The chain has TRBV6-2 or TRBV6-3 and TRBJ1-5; TRBD1 is a possible D gene (6 bases). Looked up from germline, CDR1 is MNHEY and CDR2 is SVGEGT. V was pared by 10 bases and J by 0 bases, with 19 bases between. The CDR3 runs to 16 residues. The CDR3 DNA reads TGTGCCACCTCAACGTGGGGGGACAATAGCAATCAGCCCCAGCATTTT. Translated: CATSTWGDNSNQPQHF.

In its sample, this clonotype was seen many times. The chain couples TRBV4-1 to TRBJ2-1, with 10 bases that match TRBD1. J was trimmed by 2 bases and V by 1 base; bases with no gene match: 5. CDR1 MGHRA and CDR2 YSYEKL come from the germline V gene. The CDR3 covers 17 residues. In DNA, the CDR3 is TGCGCCAGCAGCCAAGGTCCGGACAGGGGGACCTACAATGAGCAGTTCTTC. It specifies CASSQGPDRGTYNEQFF.

This clonotype was counted ten times or more. The V call is TRBV5-1, the J call TRBJ1-1; a weak D match, TRBD1 (5 bases). The germline gives CDR1 SGHRS, CDR2 YFSETQ. CDR3 length: 14 residues. The ends were cut back, 4 bases at V and 1 base at J, with 11 bases in the middle. CDR3 residues: CASSPYQGNTEAFF. The CDR3, as DNA: TGCGCCAGCAGCCCCTACCAGGGGAACACTGAAGCTTTCTTT.

This clonotype came up many times. The rearrangement uses TRBV10-2 and TRBJ2-7; D perhaps matches TRBD2 (7 bases). This CDR3 region has 16 residues. Germline V gene data show CDR1 as WSHSY and CDR2 as SAAADI. Trimming pared 7 bases from V and 7 bases from J, leaving 26 bases between. The CDR3 nucleotides read TGCGCCAGCATCCCGGAGGGGGGGCAGGCGGGTTATGAGCAGTACTTC. Amino acids: CASIPEGGQAGYEQYF.

This clonotype was counted at least ten times. This chain links TRBV12-3 or TRBV12-4 with TRBJ1-2, with D possibly matching TRBD1 (5 bases). There are 14 residues in the CDR3. The V end was cut by 2 bases, the J end by 8 bases, with 15 bases between. Here the CDR3 reads CASSLRGRAWGYTF. In DNA, the CDR3 is TGTGCCAGCAGTTTAAGGGGCAGGGCCTGGGGCTACACCTTC.

This clonotype was counted ten times or more. The V call is TRBV28, the J call TRBJ1-6, with 7 bases that match TRBD1. This CDR3 region has 15 residues. J gave up 8 bases and V 5 bases, and 9 bases lay outside the gene matches. From germline, CDR1 is MDHEN and CDR2 SYDVKM. In DNA, the CDR3 is TGTGCCAGCAGTCCATTTGACAGGGACGATTCACCCCTCCACTTT. Its translation: CASSPFDRDDSPLHF.

This clonotype was detected ten times or more. The genes are TRBV6-5 and TRBJ2-3; no clear D gene. Germline V CDR1 and CDR2: MNHEY, SVGAGI. The CDR3 extends over 14 amino acids. V was shortened by 7 bases and J by 2 bases, with 13 bases between the two germline ends. CDR3 sequence: CASKRTATTDTQYF. CDR3 bases: TGTGCCAGCAAAAGAACAGCTACCACAGATACGCAGTATTTT.

The chain has TRBV9 and TRBJ2-1; 9 positions match TRBD2. V trimming: 4 bases; J trimming: 7 bases; junction bases outside the gene matches: 12. Germline V lookup: CDR1 SGDLS, CDR2 YYNGEE. The CDR3 extends over 16 amino acids. The CDR3 DNA reads TGTGCCAGCAGCCCGCTAGCGGGGTCCTCGTTTAATGAGCAGTTCTTC. Protein sequence: CASSPLAGSSFNEQFF.

The J gene is TRBJ2-5, the V gene TRBV15; the D is unclear. The germline V gene encodes CDR1 LNHNV and CDR2 YYDKDF (reference sequence). The CDR3 covers 15 residues. Between the trimmed V and J ends, which lost 2 bases and 3 bases, there was a span of 13 bases. The CDR3 DNA reads TGTGCCACCAGCAGACGACGGGTGAGGAAAGAGACCCAGTACTTC. This gives the protein CATSRRRVRKETQYF.

The sample holds many counts of this clonotype. This chain connects TRBV7-8 to TRBJ2-7; D uncertain. Germline-derived CDR1 and CDR2 are SGHVS and FQNEAQ. Trimming shortened V by 3 bases and J by 2 bases, and 14 bases separated the two germline ends. This CDR3 has 15 residues. The CDR3 sequence: CASSFIEQAPYEQYF. CDR3 in DNA: TGTGCCAGCAGCTTTATCGAGCAGGCCCCCTACGAGCAGTACTTC.

This clonotype was seen at least ten times. The rearrangement links TRBV5-1 to TRBJ2-3; 7 bases align to TRBD2. The trim removed 4 bases at V and 4 bases at J, leaving 6 bases unmatched. The CDR3 is made up of 14 amino acids. CDR1 and CDR2 (germline): SGHRS, YFSETQ. The CDR3: CASSPGLVADTQYF. The CDR3 nucleotides are TGCGCCAGCAGCCCCGGACTAGTGGCAGATACGCAGTATTTT.

This clonotype was observed many times. V usage is TRBV5-1 and J usage is TRBJ1-2; D may be TRBD1 (6 bases). CDR3 length: 15 amino acids. Deletions cut 4 bases from V and 0 bases from J, with 13 bases between. Germline V CDR1 and CDR2: SGHRS, YFSETQ. The CDR3 region is CASSLVTGSNYGYTF. In DNA form, the CDR3 reads TGCGCCAGCAGCCTAGTTACAGGGTCTAACTATGGCTACACCTTC. Full variable domain (remainder filled in from reference TRBV5-1 and TRBJ1-2): KAGVTQTPRYLIKTRGQQVTLSCSPISGHRSVSWYQQTPGQGLQFLFEYFSETQRNKGNFPGRFSGRQFSNSRSEMNVSTLELGDSALYLCASSLVTGSNYGYTFGSGTRLTVV.

This clonotype was counted ten times or more. The rearrangement links TRBV7-2 to TRBJ1-5; TRBD1 might be the D (5 bases). With 1 base removed from V and 5 bases from J, the gap between germline ends came to 6 bases. In germline, CDR1 is SGHTA, CDR2 FQGNSA. The CDR3 length is 13 residues. CDR3 coding DNA: TGTGCCAGCAGCTTAGGACAGTATCAGCCCCAGCATTTT. This translates into CASSLGQYQPQHF.

This clonotype has ten or more counts. This chain links TRBV20-1 with TRBJ2-2; TRBD1 matches at 8 bases. V dropped 5 bases and J dropped 1; count of bases not matched to a gene: 6. Germline V lookup: CDR1 DFQATT, CDR2 SNEGSKA (reference sequence). The CDR3 has 15 amino acids. Here the CDR3 reads CSAETGTGNTGELFF. CDR3 DNA sequence: TGCAGTGCTGAGACCGGGACAGGGAACACCGGGGAGCTGTTTTTT.